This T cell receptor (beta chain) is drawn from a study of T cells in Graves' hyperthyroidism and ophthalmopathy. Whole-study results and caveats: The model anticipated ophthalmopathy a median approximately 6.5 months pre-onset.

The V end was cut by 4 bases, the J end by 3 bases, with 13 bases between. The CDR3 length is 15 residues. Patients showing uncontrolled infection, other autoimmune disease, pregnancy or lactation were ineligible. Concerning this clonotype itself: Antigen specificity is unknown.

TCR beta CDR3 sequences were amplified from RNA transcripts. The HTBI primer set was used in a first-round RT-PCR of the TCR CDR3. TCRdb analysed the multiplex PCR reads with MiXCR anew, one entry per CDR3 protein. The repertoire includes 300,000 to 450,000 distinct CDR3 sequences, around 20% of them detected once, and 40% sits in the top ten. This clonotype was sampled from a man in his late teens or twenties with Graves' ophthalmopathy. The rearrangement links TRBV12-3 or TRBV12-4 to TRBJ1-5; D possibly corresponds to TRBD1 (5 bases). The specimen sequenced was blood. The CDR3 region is CASSSGPQFNQPQHF. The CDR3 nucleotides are TGTGCCAGCAGTTCGGGACCGCAGTTCAATCAGCCCCAGCATTTT.